These T cell receptor beta chains were read from a single sample in a study of human T cells and chemical hapten exposure. TCRdb re-called the 5' RACE reads through MiXCR, storing one row per CDR3 protein. Of over 95,000 distinct CDR3 sequences listed, roughly 19% are singletons. The origin of the receptors is a human donor in good health. The CDR3 runs from the conserved cysteine through the conserved F or W. The D gene is left open where the match is weak. The size of a clone is reported for some rows only, either as once, few or many, or as a class for expanded clones.

V	size	D	length	J	DNA	CDR3
TRBV15	-	TRBD2	14	TRBJ2-7	TGTGCCACTGCACGGGGGGGGCAGTCCTACGAGCAGTACTTC	CATARGGQSYEQYF
TRBV28	-	-	13	TRBJ1-1	TGTGCCAGCACCAGTGGCAGGGAAGGTGAAGCTTTCTTT	CASTSGREGEAFF
TRBV14	once	-	12	TRBJ1-5	TGTGCCAGCAGGGGGTCGGTCCAGCCCAAGCATTTT	CASRGSVQPKHF
TRBV20-1	-	-	12	TRBJ1-1	TGCAGTGCTAGAGGAGGTTGGGAATCAGCTTTCTTT	CSARGGWESAFF
TRBV7-9	few	-	13	TRBJ1-1	TGTGCCAGCAGCTTAGAGGGGAACACTGAAGCTTTCTTT	CASSLEGNTEAFF
TRBV20-1	few	-	11	TRBJ1-1	TGCAGTGCTCAGCCCCGGGGCGAAGCTTTCTTT	CSAQPRGEAFF
TRBV14	-	TRBD1	15	TRBJ1-1	TGTGCCAGCAGCCAAGGACAGGGGTTGTTCACTGAAGCTTTCTTT	CASSQGQGLFTEAFF
TRBV14	few	-	15	TRBJ2-7	TGTGCCAGCAGCCAAGTAGCAGGGGCGATATACGAGCAGTACTTC	CASSQVAGAIYEQYF
TRBV12-3/TRBV12-4	-	-	14	TRBJ2-5	TGTGCCAGCAGTTTAGGACAGGGAGGTGGGACCCAGTACTTC	CASSLGQGGGTQYF
TRBV20-1	few	-	12	TRBJ1-5	TGCAGTGGGGCCGGGAGCAATCAGCCCCAGCATTTT	CSGAGSNQPQHF
TRBV7-3	-	TRBD1	16	TRBJ2-5	TGTGCCAGCAGCTTTGCCGGGACAGGGCCGCAAGAGACCCAGTACTTC	CASSFAGTGPQETQYF
TRBV7-8	-	TRBD2	14	TRBJ2-3	TGTGCCAGCAGCTTAGCTAGCGGGAGGGATACGCAGTATTTT	CASSLASGRDTQYF
TRBV6-2/TRBV6-3	-	TRBD1	14	TRBJ1-2	TGTGCCAGCAGTTCCGGGACAGTTGTATATGGCTACACCTTC	CASSSGTVVYGYTF
TRBV29-1	-	-	12	TRBJ1-2	TGCAGCGTTGGCAGGGATAACTATGGCTACACCTTC	CSVGRDNYGYTF
TRBV18	few	TRBD2	18	TRBJ2-5	TGTGCCAGCTCACCGGGACATCCCAACGGACTAGCAGGCGAGACCCAGTACTTC	CASSPGHPNGLAGETQYF
TRBV4-2	-	TRBD2	19	TRBJ2-3	TGTGCCAGCAGCCAAGAAGGAAATAGCGGGAGGGCCTCCCCAGATACGCAGTATTTT	CASSQEGNSGRASPDTQYF
TRBV28	few	-	15	TRBJ1-1	TGTGCCAGCAAGCGTTTAGGGGCCCCGGGGACTGAAGCTTTCTTT	CASKRLGAPGTEAFF
TRBV6-6	-	TRBD2	17	TRBJ2-1	TGTGCCAGCATAAGGGTGGCACCCTCGGGACTAGGGAATGAGCAGTTCTTC	CASIRVAPSGLGNEQFF
TRBV3-1	many	-	15	TRBJ2-1	TGTGCCAGCAGCCAAGGCGTGGGGCCTCGGAATGAGCAGTTCTTC	CASSQGVGPRNEQFF
TRBV4-1	-	-	19	TRBJ1-3	TGCGCCAGCAGCCTTCGTAGGACCGAAGATCAGGTGCTTGGAAACACCATATATTTT	CASSLRRTEDQVLGNTIYF
TRBV12-2	-	-	18	TRBJ1-6	TGTGCAAGTCGCTTAGGGCACCCCGGGACAGCTTATAATTCACCCCTCCACTTT	CASRLGHPGTAYNSPLHF
TRBV13	-	TRBD2	16	TRBJ2-1	TGTGCCAGCAGTTTGAGCCTAGCGGGAGGGAGGTATGAGCAGTTCTTC	CASSLSLAGGRYEQFF
TRBV20-1	many	-	16	TRBJ2-1	TGCAGTGCTAGAGATTTACGCGGGTTGCACTACAATGAGCAGTTCTTC	CSARDLRGLHYNEQFF
TRBV5-1	-	TRBD1	13	TRBJ2-7	TGCGCCAGCATCCCGGACAGGGGAGGCGAGCAGTACTTC	CASIPDRGGEQYF
TRBV9	-	-	14	TRBJ1-1	TGTGCCAGCAGCTCAGGAGGGAGTGATCCTGAAGCTTTCTTT	CASSSGGSDPEAFF
TRBV27	few	TRBD1	15	TRBJ2-1	TGTGCCAGCAGTTCACCGGGACAGGGGCGCAATGAGCAGTTCTTC	CASSSPGQGRNEQFF
TRBV5-6	few	-	13	TRBJ1-5	TGTGCCAGCAGCTTGGCCAAGTCTCAGCCCCAGCATTTT	CASSLAKSQPQHF
TRBV5-1	few	TRBD1	17	TRBJ1-1	TGCGCCAGCAGCGAAGCAGGGGGCGGCGATCCCCGAACTGAAGCTTTCTTT	CASSEAGGGDPRTEAFF
TRBV6-6	few	TRBD2	15	TRBJ2-3	TGTGCCAGCAGCCCAAGCGGGGTGGGGACAGATACGCAGTATTTT	CASSPSGVGTDTQYF
TRBV3-1	-	TRBD2	16	TRBJ2-1	TGTGCCAGCAGCCCCCGACTAGCGGGACCCCGCAATGAGCAGTTCTTC	CASSPRLAGPRNEQFF
TRBV6-6	few	-	11	TRBJ2-2	TGTGCCAGCGCGAACACCGGGGAGCTGTTTTTT	CASANTGELFF
TRBV11-1	many	-	16	TRBJ2-4	TGTGCCAGCAGCGCGGCAGGGAGCCTTACCAAAAACATTCAGTACTTC	CASSAAGSLTKNIQYF
TRBV27	-	-	11	TRBJ1-1	TGTGCCAGCACCGGGGGAGCTGAAGCTTTCTTT	CASTGGAEAFF
TRBV10-3	many	-	12	TRBJ1-4	TGTGCCATCAGTGATGCGGGTGAAAAACTGTTTTTT	CAISDAGEKLFF
TRBV4-1	few	-	17	TRBJ2-3	TGCGCCAGCAGCCAGCCGGGCGGGACGCCTAGCACAGATACGCAGTATTTT	CASSQPGGTPSTDTQYF
TRBV28	-	TRBD1	17	TRBJ1-1	TGTGCCAGCAGCTCTATTATGGCACAGGGGGCGCGCACTGAAGCTTTCTTT	CASSSIMAQGARTEAFF
TRBV4-1	-	-	14	TRBJ2-2	TGCGCCAGCAGCTCCCGGGCCGACACCGGGGAGCTGTTTTTT	CASSSRADTGELFF
TRBV12-3/TRBV12-4	few	-	14	TRBJ1-5	TGTGCCAGCAGTATCTCCCGGGGGAATCAGCCCCAGCATTTT	CASSISRGNQPQHF
TRBV18	few	-	14	TRBJ1-1	TGTGCCAGCTCACCAACAACCGTAAACACTGAAGCTTTCTTT	CASSPTTVNTEAFF
TRBV9	many	-	16	TRBJ2-3	TGTGCCAGCAGTTACAGGGGTGGATCGGGGGCAGATACGCAGTATTTT	CASSYRGGSGADTQYF
TRBV29-1	-	-	11	TRBJ2-7	TGCAGCGCTACGACAGCCTACGAGCAGTACTTC	CSATTAYEQYF
TRBV12-5	-	-	13	TRBJ2-2	TGTGCTAGTGGCGGGCCAAACACCGGGGAGCTGTTTTTT	CASGGPNTGELFF
TRBV27	few	-	13	TRBJ1-1	TGTGCCAGCAGTCCATACCTGCGGGCTGAAGCTTTCTTT	CASSPYLRAEAFF
TRBV5-1	many	-	16	TRBJ1-1	TGCGCCAGCAGCTTGGCCCAAGGACAGATGAACACTGAAGCTTTCTTT	CASSLAQGQMNTEAFF
TRBV29-1	-	TRBD1	13	TRBJ2-7	TGCAGCGTTTTCAGACAGGGACGGGGCGAGCAGTACTTC	CSVFRQGRGEQYF
TRBV24-1	few	TRBD1	16	TRBJ2-1	TGTGCCACCAGTGACCAGGGACAGAGCGCGTCGGGCGAGCAGTTCTTC	CATSDQGQSASGEQFF
TRBV28	-	-	14	TRBJ2-7	TGTGCCAGCAGTTTCTTGTCGGGATCCGGCGAGCAGTACTTC	CASSFLSGSGEQYF
TRBV18	few	-	16	TRBJ1-2	TGTGCCAGCTCACAGGGGTCTGGAGGAGCTAACTATGGCTACACCTTC	CASSQGSGGANYGYTF
TRBV4-1	few	-	18	TRBJ1-3	TGCGCCAGCAGCCAAGCGACCCTTCCTCATATCTCTGGAAACACCATATATTTT	CASSQATLPHISGNTIYF
TRBV12-3/TRBV12-4	-	-	13	TRBJ2-7	TGTGCCAGCAGTTTAGCGGGTTCGGGCGAGCAGTACTTC	CASSLAGSGEQYF
TRBV5-1	-	-	16	TRBJ2-3	TGCGCCAGCAGCTCCTTCGTGTCACTAGGCACAGATACGCAGTATTTT	CASSSFVSLGTDTQYF
TRBV5-4	many	TRBD2	15	TRBJ2-1	TGTGCCAGCAGATCACCCGGGACTAGGGTCCATGAGCAGTTCTTC	CASRSPGTRVHEQFF
TRBV6-1	few	TRBD2	16	TRBJ2-1	TGTGCCAGCAGAGCTAGCGGGGCTAGATCCTACAATGAGCAGTTCTTC	CASRASGARSYNEQFF
TRBV6-5	few	-	14	TRBJ2-7	TGTGCCAGCAGTTACGAGGTCAAGCCCTACGAGCAGTACTTC	CASSYEVKPYEQYF